The next 29 T cell receptor beta chains were all read from a single sample in a study of identical twins. Via MiXCR, TCRdb re-called the 5' RACE reads, giving one row per CDR3 protein. The repertoire holds some 710,000 distinct CDR3 sequences, with 5.5% to 7.5% as singletons. Sequences were obtained from naive T cells sorted from blood. The receptors come from a man in his late teens or twenties in good health.

This clonotype occurred many times. The rearrangement joins TRBV29-1 to TRBJ1-3; 7 nucleotides line up with TRBD1. Germline CDR1 is SQVTM and CDR2 is ANQGSEA. The CDR3 consists of 13 residues. V lost 7 bases and J lost 2; bases outside the gene matches: 5. Here the CDR3 reads CSGGDSAGNTIYF. In DNA, the CDR3 is TGCAGCGGGGGGGACAGCGCTGGAAACACCATATATTTT.

Many counts were recorded for this clonotype. V gene TRBV12-3 or TRBV12-4 combines with J gene TRBJ2-1, with D possibly matching TRBD2 (5 bases). V gave up 0 bases and J gave up 2 bases, with 11 bases separating them. The CDR3 is 16 residues long. This CDR3 is CASSLAPGGAYNEQFF. As DNA, the CDR3 is TGTGCCAGCAGTTTAGCTCCAGGAGGAGCCTACAATGAGCAGTTCTTC.

Many counts were recorded for this clonotype. V is TRBV6-2 or TRBV6-3 and J is TRBJ2-5; tentatively, D is TRBD1 or TRBD2 (5 bases each). The CDR3 is 13 residues long. CDR1 and CDR2 (germline): MNHEY, SVGEGT. Trimming took off 6 bases at V and 2 bases at J, with 10 bases between the two ends. The CDR3 region has the DNA TGTGCCAGCAGACCGGGACGGCAAGAGACCCAGTACTTC. As protein: CASRPGRQETQYF.

This clonotype occurred many times. J is TRBJ2-3 and V is TRBV20-1; D is unresolved. This CDR3 is 12 amino acids long. V was shortened by 4 bases and J by 4 bases, with 9 bases between the two germline ends. Germline assignment: CDR1 DFQATT and CDR2 SNEGSKA (reference sequence). CDR3 DNA sequence: TGCAGTGCTACCTGGATTGCAGATACGCAGTATTTT. Amino acid sequence: CSATWIADTQYF.

The CDR3, as DNA: TGCGCCAGCAGGACTAGCGGGAGTCGGTCCTACAATGAGCAGTTCTTC. It yields the protein CASRTSGSRSYNEQFF. V is TRBV5-1 and J is TRBJ2-1, with 12 bases aligning to TRBD2. V trimming: 5 bases; J trimming: 1 base; junction bases outside the gene matches: 4. Germline values: CDR1 SGHRS, CDR2 YFSETQ. CDR3 size: 16 residues. Drawing the rest from reference TRBV5-1 and TRBJ2-1, the complete variable domain is KAGVTQTPRYLIKTRGQQVTLSCSPISGHRSVSWYQQTPGQGLQFLFEYFSETQRNKGNFPGRFSGRQFSNSRSEMNVSTLELGDSALYLCASRTSGSRSYNEQFFGPGTRLTVL.

This clonotype occurred many times. The chain employs TRBV3-1 and TRBJ1-5; D is undetermined. V dropped 1 base and J dropped 4 bases, with 8 bases sitting between them. The CDR3 length is 14 residues. Per germline, CDR1 LGHDT and CDR2 YNNKEL (reference sequence). The CDR3 sequence: CASSQVLQNQPQHF. In DNA, the CDR3 is TGTGCCAGCAGCCAAGTGCTCCAGAATCAGCCCCAGCATTTT.

This clonotype was counted many times. The gene calls are TRBV20-1 and TRBJ2-5; 7 nucleotides agree with TRBD2. The germline CDR1 and CDR2 sequences are DFQATT and SNEGSKA (reference sequence). The CDR3 is 15 residues long. V was pared by 4 bases and J by 5 bases, with 13 bases of the junction left unmatched. DNA of the CDR3: TGCAGTGCTACCGGGGGGAAAAGGATTAGTGAGACCCAGTACTTC. Encoded protein: CSATGGKRISETQYF.

This clonotype was observed a handful of times. The rearrangement links TRBV28 to TRBJ1-2, with D possibly being TRBD1 (5 bases). This CDR3 region has 13 residues. Trimming left V 6 bases short and J 8 bases short, with 16 bases between. Looked up from germline, CDR1 is MDHEN and CDR2 is SYDVKM. The CDR3 spells CASSPAREGGYTF. As DNA, the CDR3 is TGTGCCAGCAGCCCAGCCAGGGAGGGAGGCTACACCTTC.

This clonotype was counted at least ten times. The chain carries TRBV12-3 or TRBV12-4 and TRBJ2-1; perhaps TRBD2 as D (6 bases). Deletions cut 2 bases from V and 5 bases from J, with 13 bases between. The CDR3 spans 15 residues. The CDR3, as DNA: TGTGCCAGCAGTTTATTTAGCGGAGATAACAATGAGCAGTTCTTC. Residues: CASSLFSGDNNEQFF.

Ten or more counts support this clonotype. The J gene is TRBJ1-3, the V gene TRBV20-1; a possible D gene is TRBD1 (5 bases). V was cut by 1 base and J by 1 base, with 14 bases left in between. CDR3 size: 16 residues. CDR1 and CDR2 from the germline V gene are DFQATT and SNEGSKA (reference sequence). In DNA, the CDR3 is TGCAGTGCTAGAGTAGTGGGACCGAGGTCTGGAAACACCATATATTTT. Its protein product is CSARVVGPRSGNTIYF.

The chain employs TRBV19 and TRBJ2-7, with 7 bases identical to TRBD2. CDR3 size: 15 residues. J gave up 1 base and V 5 bases, and 8 bases lay outside the gene matches. Looked up from germline, CDR1 is LNHDA and CDR2 is SQIVND (reference sequence). In DNA, the CDR3 is TGTGCCAGTAGTCCCTCGGGACTACTATCCTACGAGCAGTACGTC. Its translation: CASSPSGLLSYEQYV.

CDR3 nucleotide sequence: TGTGCCAGCAGTGCAGGACTAGCGGGAATCGTAGGAAAGTCCTACGAGCAGTACTTC. Amino acid sequence: CASSAGLAGIVGKSYEQYF. The chain uses TRBV27 and TRBJ2-7, with TRBD2 matching 12 bases. Germline CDR1 MNHEY, CDR2 SMNVEV (reference sequence). CDR3 length: 19 residues. V was pared by 5 bases and J by 1 base, with 15 bases of the junction left unmatched.

The chain uses TRBV9 and TRBJ2-1; D is undetermined. Trimming pared 5 bases from V and 1 base from J, leaving 13 bases between. The CDR3 extends over 15 amino acids. Per the germline V gene, CDR1 is SGDLS and CDR2 is YYNGEE. This CDR3 reads CASSNFAKSYNEQFF. CDR3 nucleotides: TGTGCCAGCAGTAACTTTGCTAAGTCCTACAATGAGCAGTTCTTC.

This clonotype was counted at least ten times. J is TRBJ2-2 and V is TRBV5-1; 12 nucleotides agree with TRBD2. The CDR3 consists of 18 residues. Germline V gene sequence: CDR1 SGHRS, CDR2 YFSETQ. The V and J ends lost 1 base and 3 bases, in that order; junction bases with no gene match: 7. The CDR3 coding sequence is TGCGCCAGCAGCTTGAGCCCTAGCGGGAGGGCCTACACCGGGGAGCTGTTTTTT. This translates into CASSLSPSGRAYTGELFF.

The chain is built from TRBV12-3 or TRBV12-4 and TRBJ2-6; 10 nucleotides match TRBD1. The trim removed 4 bases at V and 1 base at J, leaving 10 bases unmatched. The CDR3 is 19 residues long. This chain's CDR3 is CASSYVPGTGVSGANVLTF. The CDR3 DNA reads as TGTGCCAGCAGTTATGTCCCCGGGACAGGGGTTTCTGGGGCCAACGTCCTGACTTTC.

This clonotype was seen at least ten times. The genes are TRBV12-3 or TRBV12-4 and TRBJ2-7, with 8 bases fitting TRBD2. The CDR3 length is 15 residues. Unmatched junction bases numbered 8, after V lost 5 bases and J lost 2 bases. The CDR3 is CASSPEREFPYEQYF. Here the CDR3 DNA reads TGTGCCAGCAGTCCAGAGCGGGAGTTCCCCTACGAGCAGTACTTC.

The table lists this clonotype with many counts. The gene calls are TRBV20-1 and TRBJ2-3; TRBD2 is a possible D gene (6 bases). This CDR3 is 15 amino acids long. Looked up from germline, CDR1 is DFQATT and CDR2 is SNEGSKA (reference sequence). The V and J ends lost 2 bases and 0 bases respectively, with 12 bases between them. The CDR3 loop is CSARNWDFSTDTQYF. The CDR3 coding sequence is TGCAGTGCTAGAAACTGGGACTTTAGCACAGATACGCAGTATTTT.

The rearrangement joins TRBV5-1 to TRBJ2-7; a weak D match, TRBD2 (6 bases). CDR3 length equals 14 residues. CDR1 is SGHRS, CDR2 YFSETQ, per germline. Trimming shortened V by 0 bases and J by 4 bases, and 11 bases separated the two germline ends. The CDR3 DNA reads TGCGCCAGCAGCTTGGCCCCGGGGGATTACGAGCAGTACGTC. This codes for CASSLAPGDYEQYV.

There are a few counts of this clonotype. This rearrangement joins TRBV2 to TRBJ2-2; 8 bases map to TRBD2. This CDR3 comprises 14 residues. J lost 7 bases, V lost 6 bases, and 7 bases had no gene match. Germline V gene sequence: CDR1 SNHLY, CDR2 FYNNEI. CDR3 sequence (DNA): TGTGCCAGCAGAAAGCGGGAGTCTGACGGGGAGCTGTTTTTT. Translation: CASRKRESDGELFF. The full variable domain, rest sourced from reference TRBV2 and TRBJ2-2, is EPEVTQTPSHQVTQMGQEVILRCVPISNHLYFYWYRQILGQKVEFLVSFYNNEISEKSEIFDDQFSVERPDGSNFTLKIRSTKLEDSAMYFCASRKRESDGELFFGEGSRLTVL.

The table lists this clonotype with many counts. The chain carries TRBV10-3 and TRBJ2-7; 9 bases fit TRBD1. Germline V gene data show CDR1 as ENHRY and CDR2 as SYGVKD. V shed 11 bases, J shed 6 bases, and the junction held 11 bases outside the gene matches. The CDR3 consists of 13 residues. The CDR3 protein is CASCPGTGFEQYF. The CDR3 region has the DNA TGTGCCTCATGTCCCGGGACAGGGTTCGAGCAGTACTTC.

This clonotype was seen many times. The gene calls are TRBV7-2 and TRBJ1-1, with a possible D match to TRBD1 (6 bases). V shed 5 bases and J shed 1 base, with 14 bases lying between them. The germline CDR1 and CDR2 sequences are SGHTA and FQGNSA. The length of the CDR3 is 15 residues. In DNA form, the CDR3 reads TGTGCCAGCAGCGCGCAATCAGGGGCGAACACTGAAGCTTTCTTT. Translation gives CASSAQSGANTEAFF.

V and J are TRBV24-1 and TRBJ2-5; D uncertain. Germline CDR1 reads KGHDR; CDR2 reads SFDVKD. The V end lost 3 bases, the J end lost 8 bases, and 6 bases lay between the germline ends. This CDR3 is 11 amino acids long. For the CDR3, the DNA is TGTGCCACCAGTGATCACAGAACCCAGTACTTC. The encoded protein is CATSDHRTQYF.

This clonotype came up many times. The chain couples TRBV24-1 to TRBJ2-1; D call uncertain. This CDR3 has 17 amino acids. Looked up from germline, CDR1 is KGHDR and CDR2 is SFDVKD. Trimming pared 4 bases from V and 7 bases from J, leaving 22 bases between. CDR3 sequence reads: CATSDRRGLDGRNEQFF. The DNA for the CDR3 is TGTGCCACCAGTGACCGAAGAGGCCTTGACGGAAGGAATGAGCAGTTCTTC.

The chain uses TRBV6-1 and TRBJ1-4; no clear D. The CDR3 is 14 residues long. Germline CDR1 MNHNS, CDR2 SASEGT. Trimming left V 8 bases short and J 0 bases short, with 10 bases between. Here the CDR3 reads CASSKAATNEKLFF. CDR3 coding DNA: TGTGCCAGCTCGAAGGCTGCAACTAATGAAAAACTGTTTTTT.

This chain connects TRBV24-1 to TRBJ2-1; 8 bases are a match to TRBD1. Per germline, CDR1 KGHDR and CDR2 SFDVKD. Germline trimming cut 2 bases from V and 12 bases from J; bases unmatched to any gene: 5. The CDR3 has 13 residues. CDR3 loop: CATSDSRGTGQFF. CDR3 nucleotide sequence: TGTGCCACCAGTGATTCTCGTGGGACAGGGCAGTTCTTC.

The rearrangement uses TRBV13 and TRBJ1-6; D is unresolved. This CDR3 comprises 17 residues. The V end was cut by 5 bases, the J end by 0 bases, with 14 bases between. Germline V gene sequence: CDR1 PRHDT, CDR2 FYEKMQ (reference sequence). CDR3 sequence (DNA): TGTGCCAGCAGCCCGAGGACGGAGAGCTCCTATAATTCACCCCTCCACTTT. Protein sequence: CASSPRTESSYNSPLHF.

This clonotype was seen ten or more times. The junction and the germline gene differ at one end; a read error may be behind it. The chain recombines TRBV29-1 with TRBJ2-7; D is undetermined. From germline, CDR1 is SQVTM and CDR2 ANQGSEA. This CDR3 is built from 13 residues. The DNA for the CDR3 is TGCAGCGTTGAAGACACGAGCTCCCACGAGCAGTACTTC. Protein product: CSVEDTSSHEQYF.

V is TRBV12-3 or TRBV12-4 and J is TRBJ2-5; D is unresolved. This CDR3 is built from 13 residues. Trimming stripped 6 bases from V and 4 bases from J, with 12 bases between. CDR3 in amino acids: CASSLGWGETQYF. The CDR3 region has the DNA TGTGCCAGCAGCCTAGGGTGGGGAGAGACCCAGTACTTC.

At least ten counts were recorded for this clonotype. The rearrangement uses TRBV6-2 or TRBV6-3 and TRBJ2-1, with D possibly matching TRBD2 (5 bases). Germline lookup yields CDR1 MNHEY and CDR2 SVGEGT. The CDR3 spans 15 residues. V shed 6 bases and J shed 0 bases, with 12 bases lying between them. The CDR3 bases are TGTGCCAGCAGCCCGGACTTGAGCTCCTACAATGAGCAGTTCTTC. It is translated as CASSPDLSSYNEQFF.